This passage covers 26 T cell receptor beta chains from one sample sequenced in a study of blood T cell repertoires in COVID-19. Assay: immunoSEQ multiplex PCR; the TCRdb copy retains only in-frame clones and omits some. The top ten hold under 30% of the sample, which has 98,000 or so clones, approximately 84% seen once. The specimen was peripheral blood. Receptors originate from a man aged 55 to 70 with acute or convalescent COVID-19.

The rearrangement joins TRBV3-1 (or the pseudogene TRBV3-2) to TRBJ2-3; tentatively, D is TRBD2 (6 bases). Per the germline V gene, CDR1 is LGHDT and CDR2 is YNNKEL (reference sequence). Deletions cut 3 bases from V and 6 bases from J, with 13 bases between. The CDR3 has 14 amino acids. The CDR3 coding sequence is TGTGCCAGCAGCCACCTCGATCGGGGGGATACGCAGTATTTT. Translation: CASSHLDRGDTQYF.

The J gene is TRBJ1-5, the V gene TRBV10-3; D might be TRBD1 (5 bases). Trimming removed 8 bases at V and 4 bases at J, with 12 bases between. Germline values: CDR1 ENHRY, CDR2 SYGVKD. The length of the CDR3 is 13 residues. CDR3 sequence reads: CAISRERNQPQHF. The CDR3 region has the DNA TGTGCCATCTCCAGGGAAAGAAATCAGCCCCAGCATTTT.

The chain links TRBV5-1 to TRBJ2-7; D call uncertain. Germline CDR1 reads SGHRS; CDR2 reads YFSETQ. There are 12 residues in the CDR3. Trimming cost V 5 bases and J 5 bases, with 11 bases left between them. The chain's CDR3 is CASRSNTDEQYF. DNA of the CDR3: TGCGCCAGCAGGTCTAATACCGACGAGCAGTACTTC.

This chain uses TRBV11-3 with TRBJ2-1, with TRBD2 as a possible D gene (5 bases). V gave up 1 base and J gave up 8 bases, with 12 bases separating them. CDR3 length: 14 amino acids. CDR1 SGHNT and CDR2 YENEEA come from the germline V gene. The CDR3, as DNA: TGTGCCAGCAGCTTAGCGGGAACGACGTATGAGCAGTTCTTC. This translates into CASSLAGTTYEQFF.

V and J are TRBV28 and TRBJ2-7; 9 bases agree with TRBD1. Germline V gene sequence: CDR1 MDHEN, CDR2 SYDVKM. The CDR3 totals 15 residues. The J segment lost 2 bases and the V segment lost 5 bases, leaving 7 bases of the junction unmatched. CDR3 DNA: TGTGCCAGCAGTGGGTCGGGACAGGGAGCCTACGAGCAGTACTTC. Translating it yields CASSGSGQGAYEQYF.

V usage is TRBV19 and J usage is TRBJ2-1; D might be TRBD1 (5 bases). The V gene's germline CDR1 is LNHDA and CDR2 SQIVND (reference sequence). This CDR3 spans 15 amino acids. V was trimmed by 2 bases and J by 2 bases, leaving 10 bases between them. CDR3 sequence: CASSISGKAYNEQFF. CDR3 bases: TGTGCCAGTAGTATATCAGGGAAGGCCTACAATGAGCAGTTCTTC.

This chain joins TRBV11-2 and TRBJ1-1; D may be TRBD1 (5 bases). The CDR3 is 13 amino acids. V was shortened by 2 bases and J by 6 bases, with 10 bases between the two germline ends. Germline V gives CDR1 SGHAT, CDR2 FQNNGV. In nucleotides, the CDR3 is TGTGCCAGCAGCTTACCAGGGAAGGCTGAAGCTTTCTTT. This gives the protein CASSLPGKAEAFF.

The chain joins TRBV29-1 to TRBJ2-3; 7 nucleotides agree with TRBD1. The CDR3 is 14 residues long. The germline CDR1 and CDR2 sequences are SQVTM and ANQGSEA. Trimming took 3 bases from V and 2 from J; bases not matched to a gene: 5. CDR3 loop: CSVEGQRYTDTQYF. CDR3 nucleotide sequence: TGCAGCGTTGAGGGACAGCGGTACACAGATACGCAGTATTTT.

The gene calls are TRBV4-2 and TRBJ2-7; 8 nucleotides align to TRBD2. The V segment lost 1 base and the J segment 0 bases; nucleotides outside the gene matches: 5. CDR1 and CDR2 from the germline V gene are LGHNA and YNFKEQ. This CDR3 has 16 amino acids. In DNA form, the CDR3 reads TGTGCCAGCAGCCAAGTAAGCGGGAGTCGCTCCTACGAGCAGTACTTC. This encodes CASSQVSGSRSYEQYF.

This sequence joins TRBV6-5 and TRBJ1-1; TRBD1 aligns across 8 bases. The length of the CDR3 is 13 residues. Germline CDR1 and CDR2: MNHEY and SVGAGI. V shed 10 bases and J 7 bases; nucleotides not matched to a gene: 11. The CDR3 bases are TGTGCCACGGACCCCGACAGGGGATTTGAAGCTTTCTTT. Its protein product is CATDPDRGFEAFF.

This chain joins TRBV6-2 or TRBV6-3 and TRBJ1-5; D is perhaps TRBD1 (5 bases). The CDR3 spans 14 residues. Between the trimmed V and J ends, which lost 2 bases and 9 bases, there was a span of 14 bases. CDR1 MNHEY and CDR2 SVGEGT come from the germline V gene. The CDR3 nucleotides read TGTGCCAGCAGTTACCCTCCTGGGGGGGGGCCCCAGCATTTT. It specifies CASSYPPGGGPQHF.

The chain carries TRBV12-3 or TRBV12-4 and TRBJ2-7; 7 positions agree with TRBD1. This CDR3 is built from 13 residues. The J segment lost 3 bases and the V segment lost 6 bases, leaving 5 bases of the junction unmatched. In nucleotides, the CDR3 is TGTGCCAGCAGCCAGACAGGGCTCTACGAGCAGTACGTC. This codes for CASSQTGLYEQYV.

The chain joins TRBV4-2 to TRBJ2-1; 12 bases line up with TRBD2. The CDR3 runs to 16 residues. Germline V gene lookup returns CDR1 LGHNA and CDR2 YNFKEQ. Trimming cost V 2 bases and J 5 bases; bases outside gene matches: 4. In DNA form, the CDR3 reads TGTGCCAGCAGCCAAACGACTAGCGGGAGCGACAATGAGCAGTTCTTC. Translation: CASSQTTSGSDNEQFF.

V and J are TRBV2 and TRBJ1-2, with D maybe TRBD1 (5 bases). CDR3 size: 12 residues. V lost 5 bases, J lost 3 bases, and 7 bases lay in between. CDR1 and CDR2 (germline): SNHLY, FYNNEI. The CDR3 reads CASSSRDYGYTF. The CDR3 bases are TGTGCCAGCAGTTCCAGGGACTATGGCTACACCTTC.

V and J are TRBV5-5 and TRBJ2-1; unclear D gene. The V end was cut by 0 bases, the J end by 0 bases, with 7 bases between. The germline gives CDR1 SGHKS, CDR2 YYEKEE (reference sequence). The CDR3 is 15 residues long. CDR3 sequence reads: CASSLGPSSYNEQFF. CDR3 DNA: TGTGCCAGCAGCTTGGGCCCTAGCTCCTACAATGAGCAGTTCTTC.

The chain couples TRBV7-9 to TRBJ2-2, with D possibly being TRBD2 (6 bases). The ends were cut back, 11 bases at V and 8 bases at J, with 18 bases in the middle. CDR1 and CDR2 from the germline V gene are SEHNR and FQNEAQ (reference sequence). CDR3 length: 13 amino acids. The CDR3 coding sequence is TGTGCCTGCGCCGGGCGGGGACTGGGGGAGCTGTTTTTT. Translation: CACAGRGLGELFF.

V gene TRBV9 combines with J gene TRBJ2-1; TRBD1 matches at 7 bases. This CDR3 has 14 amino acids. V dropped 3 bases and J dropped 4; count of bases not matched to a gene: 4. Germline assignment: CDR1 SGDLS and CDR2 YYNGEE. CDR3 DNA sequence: TGTGCCAGCAGCGGAAAGGGACAGTACAATGAGCAGTTCTTC. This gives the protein CASSGKGQYNEQFF. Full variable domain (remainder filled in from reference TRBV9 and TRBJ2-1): DSGVTQTPKHLITATGQRVTLRCSPRSGDLSVYWYQQSLDQGLQFLIQYYNGEERAKGNILERFSAQQFPDLHSELNLSSLELGDSALYFCASSGKGQYNEQFFGPGTRLTVL.

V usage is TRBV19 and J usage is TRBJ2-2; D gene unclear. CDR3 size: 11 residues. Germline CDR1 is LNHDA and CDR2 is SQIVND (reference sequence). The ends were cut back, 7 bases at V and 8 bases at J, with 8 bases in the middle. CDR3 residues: CASTPGGELFF. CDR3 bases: TGTGCCAGTACCCCAGGAGGGGAGCTGTTTTTT.

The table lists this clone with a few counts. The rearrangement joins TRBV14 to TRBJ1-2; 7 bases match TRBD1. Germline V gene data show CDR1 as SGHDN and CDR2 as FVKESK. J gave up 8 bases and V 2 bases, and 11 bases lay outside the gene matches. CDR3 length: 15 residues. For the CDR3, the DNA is TGTGCCAGCAGCCAAACAAGGGGAAGGGGGCGAGGCTACACCTTC. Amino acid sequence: CASSQTRGRGRGYTF.

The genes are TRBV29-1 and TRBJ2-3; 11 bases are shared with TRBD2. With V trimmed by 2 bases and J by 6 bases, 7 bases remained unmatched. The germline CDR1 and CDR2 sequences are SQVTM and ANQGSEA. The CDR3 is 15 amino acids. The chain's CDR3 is CSVEPTSGRWDTQYF. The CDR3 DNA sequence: TGCAGCGTTGAACCCACTAGCGGGAGATGGGATACGCAGTATTTT.

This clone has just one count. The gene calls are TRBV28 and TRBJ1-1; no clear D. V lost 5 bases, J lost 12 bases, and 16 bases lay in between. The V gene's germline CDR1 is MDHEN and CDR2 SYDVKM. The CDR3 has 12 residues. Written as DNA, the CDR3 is TGTGCCAGCAGTCCCCGACGGGAGATTTCTTTCTTT. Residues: CASSPRREISFF.

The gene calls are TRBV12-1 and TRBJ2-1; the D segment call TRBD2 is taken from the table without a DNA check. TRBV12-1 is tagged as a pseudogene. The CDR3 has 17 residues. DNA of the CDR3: TGTGCCAGCAGCTCCTGCAAGACTAGCGGGATTTACAATGAGCAGTTCTTC. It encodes CASSSCKTSGIYNEQFF.

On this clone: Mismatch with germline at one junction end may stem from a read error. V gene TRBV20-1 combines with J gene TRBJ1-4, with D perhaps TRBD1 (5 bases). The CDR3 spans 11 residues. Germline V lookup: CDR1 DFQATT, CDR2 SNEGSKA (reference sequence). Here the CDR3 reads CGGGGNEKLFF. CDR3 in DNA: TGTGGGGGGGGAGGTAATGAAAAACTGTTTTTT.

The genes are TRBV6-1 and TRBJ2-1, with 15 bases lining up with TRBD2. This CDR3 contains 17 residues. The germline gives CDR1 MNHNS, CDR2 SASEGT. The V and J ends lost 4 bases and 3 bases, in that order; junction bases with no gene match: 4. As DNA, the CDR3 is TGTGCCAGCAGTGGGGGACTAGCGGGAGGCGGCTACAATGAGCAGTTCTTC. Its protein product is CASSGGLAGGGYNEQFF.

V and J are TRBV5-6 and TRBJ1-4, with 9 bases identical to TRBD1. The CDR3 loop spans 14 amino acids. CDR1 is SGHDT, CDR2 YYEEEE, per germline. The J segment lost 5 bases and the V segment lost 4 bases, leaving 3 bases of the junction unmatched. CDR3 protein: CASSRTGENEKLFF. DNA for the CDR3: TGTGCCAGCAGCCGGACAGGGGAAAATGAAAAACTGTTTTTT.

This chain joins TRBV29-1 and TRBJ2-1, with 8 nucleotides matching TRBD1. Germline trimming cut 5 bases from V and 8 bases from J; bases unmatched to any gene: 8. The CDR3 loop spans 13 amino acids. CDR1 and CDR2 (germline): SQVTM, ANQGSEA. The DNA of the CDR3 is TGCAGCGTTTTTCGACAGGGGAGACATGAGCAGTTCTTC. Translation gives CSVFRQGRHEQFF.